This TCR beta chain was profiled in a study of T-cell reconstitution after alpha-beta-depleted transplantation in children. Preparing the TCRbeta library involved the use of unique molecular identifiers. TCRdb redid the calling of the PCR reads with MiXCR, one entry per CDR3 protein. The sample has 83,000 or so distinct CDR3 sequences; about 8% are singletons. The CDR3 totals 13 residues. The V segment lost 5 bases and the J segment 11 bases; nucleotides outside the gene matches: 7. This clonotype was seen many times. The TCR comes from a human donor who donated a stem cell graft to a child with congenital amegakaryocytic thrombocytopenia. This specimen was PBMCs from the stem cell graft donor, taken from the stem cell graft. The V call is TRBV12-3 or TRBV12-4, the J call TRBJ1-5; 9 nucleotides line up with TRBD1. The CDR3 DNA follows: TGTGCCAGCAGTCCCGGGACAGGGCCGGCCCAGCATTTT. Translating gives CASSPGTGPAQHF.